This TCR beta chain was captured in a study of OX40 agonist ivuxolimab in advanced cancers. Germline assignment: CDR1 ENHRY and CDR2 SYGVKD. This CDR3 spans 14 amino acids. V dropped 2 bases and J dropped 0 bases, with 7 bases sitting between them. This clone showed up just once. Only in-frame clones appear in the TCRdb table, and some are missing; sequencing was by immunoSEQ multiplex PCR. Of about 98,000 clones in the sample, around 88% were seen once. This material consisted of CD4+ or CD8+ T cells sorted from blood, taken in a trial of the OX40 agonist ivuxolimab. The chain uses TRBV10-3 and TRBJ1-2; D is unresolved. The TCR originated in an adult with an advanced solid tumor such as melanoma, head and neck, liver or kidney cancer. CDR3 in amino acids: CAISENSANYGYTF. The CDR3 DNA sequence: TGTGCCATCAGTGAGAACAGCGCTAACTATGGCTACACCTTC.